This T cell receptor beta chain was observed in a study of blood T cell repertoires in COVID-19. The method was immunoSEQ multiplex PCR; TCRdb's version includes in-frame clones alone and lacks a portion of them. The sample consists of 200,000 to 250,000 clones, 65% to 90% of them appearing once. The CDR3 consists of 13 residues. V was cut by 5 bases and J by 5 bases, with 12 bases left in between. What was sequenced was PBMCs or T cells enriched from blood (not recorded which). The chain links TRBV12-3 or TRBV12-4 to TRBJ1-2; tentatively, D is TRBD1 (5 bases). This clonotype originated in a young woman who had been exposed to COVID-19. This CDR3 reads CASSPDSRYGYTF. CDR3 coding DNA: TGTGCCAGCAGTCCCGACAGTCGATATGGCTACACCTTC.